The 30 T cell receptor beta chains in this list originate from one sample, sequenced in a study of response to subunit inactivated influenza vaccine. TCRdb called the RT-PCR reads again in MiXCR, with one record for every CDR3 protein. The data hold about 700,000 distinct CDR3 sequences, with about 15% observed a single time. This sample comprised PBMCs from blood, obtained roughly 15 days before vaccination. Receptors were obtained from a man over 45 who received an inactivated influenza vaccine.

This clonotype occurred once. This chain links TRBV20-1 with TRBJ1-5; 7 bases are a match to TRBD1. V trimming: 5 bases; J trimming: 1 base; junction bases outside the gene matches: 5. This CDR3 is 14 amino acids long. The germline CDR1 and CDR2 sequences are DFQATT and SNEGSKA (reference sequence). The CDR3 loop is CSAPGQVSNQPQHF. In DNA, the CDR3 is TGCAGTGCTCCCGGACAGGTCAGCAATCAGCCCCAGCATTTT.

This chain links TRBV6-1 with TRBJ2-6; D is ambiguous. This CDR3 comprises 19 residues. The germline V gene encodes CDR1 MNHNS and CDR2 SASEGT. Trimming cost V 6 bases and J 1 base, with 22 bases left between them. CDR3 nucleotides: TGTGCCAGCAGCCCACACCAAATTGATCCAAGGTCTGGGGCCAACGTCCTGACTTTC. It encodes CASSPHQIDPRSGANVLTF.

The V gene is TRBV5-5, the J gene TRBJ1-5, with a possible D match to TRBD1 (5 bases). The V end was cut by 4 bases, the J end by 0 bases, with 11 bases between. The CDR3 is made up of 15 amino acids. Germline-derived CDR1 and CDR2 are SGHKS and YYEKEE (reference sequence). CDR3 sequence (DNA): TGTGCCAGCAGCACGGGACCGTTTAGCAATCAGCCCCAGCATTTT. This translates into CASSTGPFSNQPQHF.

This clonotype came up a few times. The rearrangement joins TRBV11-3 to TRBJ2-3, with D possibly TRBD2 on 6 matching bases. Trimming pared 4 bases from V and 0 bases from J, leaving 11 bases between. CDR3 length: 15 residues. CDR1 SGHNT and CDR2 YENEEA come from the germline V gene. The CDR3 nucleotides read TGTGCCAGCAGCTCTTCTAGCGTTAGCACAGATACGCAGTATTTT. Translation gives CASSSSSVSTDTQYF.

This rearrangement joins TRBV29-1 to TRBJ2-1; D is unclear. Germline V gene data show CDR1 as SQVTM and CDR2 as ANQGSEA. This CDR3 is 13 amino acids long. The V gene lost 1 base and the J gene lost 14 bases, with 18 bases spanning the gap. The chain's CDR3 is CSVEATREADKFF. In DNA, the CDR3 is TGCAGCGTTGAAGCGACCCGAGAAGCAGATAAGTTCTTC.

The chain has TRBV6-2 or TRBV6-3 and TRBJ1-6, with 8 positions matching TRBD1. After removal of 2 bases from V and 9 bases from J, the junction contained 3 bases not matched to a gene. Germline V gene lookup returns CDR1 MNHEY and CDR2 SVGEGT. The CDR3 contains 14 residues. The CDR3 loop is CASSYADRGSPLHF. The CDR3 DNA is TGTGCCAGCAGTTACGCCGACAGGGGTTCACCCCTCCACTTT.

The chain is built from TRBV28 and TRBJ1-6, with D unclear. Germline-derived CDR1 and CDR2 are MDHEN and SYDVKM. CDR3 length: 12 amino acids. Trimming stripped 2 bases from V and 9 bases from J, with 5 bases between. Written as DNA, the CDR3 is TGTGCCAGCAGTTTAGTCCGTTCACCCCTCCACTTT. Translation: CASSLVRSPLHF.

V is TRBV20-1 and J is TRBJ2-2; D gene unclear. V was pared by 2 bases and J by 2 bases, with 6 bases between. Germline lookup yields CDR1 DFQATT and CDR2 SNEGSKA (reference sequence). The CDR3 spans 13 residues. CDR3 sequence reads: CSARNLNTGELFF. The DNA of the CDR3 is TGCAGTGCTAGAAACCTTAACACCGGGGAGCTGTTTTTT.

This clonotype has more than one count but fewer than ten. V gene TRBV7-6 combines with J gene TRBJ2-2, with 12 bases fitting TRBD2. In germline, CDR1 is SGHVS, CDR2 FNYEAQ. Losses at the gene ends were 5 bases for V and 6 bases for J; bases not matched to a gene: 10. The CDR3 contains 17 residues. The CDR3: CASSPRLAGEWAGELFF. The CDR3 DNA is TGTGCCAGCAGCCCGCGACTAGCGGGAGAGTGGGCCGGGGAGCTGTTTTTT.

The V gene is TRBV20-1, the J gene TRBJ2-5, with D unclear. Germline CDR1 and CDR2: DFQATT and SNEGSKA (reference sequence). The CDR3 has 13 amino acids. The germline V and J ends were trimmed by 8 bases and 3 bases, with 16 bases remaining between them. The CDR3 DNA sequence: TGCAGTTCAACAGTCTTTTCCAAAGAGACCCAGTACTTC. It is translated as CSSTVFSKETQYF.

This clonotype was counted a few times. V usage is TRBV11-1 and J usage is TRBJ2-1, with unresolved D. Trimming removed 1 base from V and 12 bases from J, with 16 bases in between. CDR1 and CDR2 (germline): SGHAT, FQDESV (reference sequence). The CDR3 sequence is 14 residues long. The CDR3 loop reads CASSLEFQASWQFF. For the CDR3, the DNA is TGTGCCAGCAGCTTAGAATTTCAGGCCTCCTGGCAGTTCTTC.

The rearrangement uses TRBV7-2 and TRBJ2-7, with 8 bases identical to TRBD2. V was pared by 5 bases and J by 2 bases, with 8 bases of the junction left unmatched. Germline V gives CDR1 SGHTA, CDR2 FQGNSA. The CDR3 extends over 15 amino acids. CDR3 region: CASSIQRGIAYEQYF. The CDR3 coding sequence is TGTGCCAGCAGCATCCAGCGGGGGATCGCCTACGAGCAGTACTTC.

The table lists this clonotype with a few counts. The chain carries TRBV6-2 or TRBV6-3 and TRBJ1-4, with 10 positions matching TRBD1. CDR1 and CDR2 from the germline V gene are MNHEY and SVGEGT. Losses at the gene ends were 2 bases for V and 0 bases for J; bases not matched to a gene: 12. This CDR3 is built from 20 residues. CDR3: CASSYRGTGDLRATNEKLFF. DNA of the CDR3: TGTGCCAGCAGTTACCGAGGGACAGGGGACTTAAGAGCAACTAATGAAAAACTGTTTTTT.

The chain links TRBV3-1 to TRBJ1-3; D call uncertain. The CDR3 runs 14 residues. Looked up from germline, CDR1 is LGHDT and CDR2 is YNNKEL (reference sequence). Trimming removed 4 bases from V and 5 bases from J, with 12 bases in between. The CDR3 DNA reads as TGTGCCAGCAGCCCCACCCCAGGCAGAAACACCATATATTTT. Amino acids: CASSPTPGRNTIYF.

The V call is TRBV30, the J call TRBJ2-1, with 14 bases lining up with TRBD2. CDR1 is GTSNPN and CDR2 is SVGIG in the germline V gene (reference sequence). The CDR3 extends over 20 amino acids. V gave up 4 bases and J gave up 10 bases; unmatched junction bases: 24. CDR3 nucleotide sequence: TGTGCCTGGAAGGGTAGTATGGGACTAGCGGGAGAGTTCTCCTGGGTGGAGCAGTTCTTC. Translating gives CAWKGSMGLAGEFSWVEQFF.

This CDR3 reads CASSPRWGGRDANTGELFF. The CDR3 bases are TGTGCCAGCAGCCCCCGGTGGGGCGGGAGAGACGCGAACACCGGGGAGCTGTTTTTT. V and J are TRBV11-2 and TRBJ2-2, with 7 positions matching TRBD2. Germline loops: CDR1 SGHAT, CDR2 FQNNGV. The CDR3 contains 19 residues. The J segment lost 0 bases and the V segment lost 5 bases, leaving 15 bases of the junction unmatched.

This clonotype has a count of ten or more. This chain joins TRBV6-5 and TRBJ1-4; the D gene is possibly TRBD1 (6 bases). CDR3 size: 15 residues. V lost 2 bases to trimming and J lost 7 bases, with 14 bases between them. The germline CDR1 and CDR2 sequences are MNHEY and SVGAGI. The CDR3 protein is CASSYMGGIGEKLFF. The CDR3 DNA reads as TGTGCCAGCAGTTACATGGGGGGCATCGGTGAAAAACTGTTTTTT.

The CDR3 reads CASSFSGTSSSYEQYF. CDR3 DNA sequence: TGTGCCAGCAGTTTCTCCGGGACTAGTTCCTCCTACGAGCAGTACTTC. The rearrangement links TRBV12-3 or TRBV12-4 to TRBJ2-7; TRBD2 agrees at 8 bases. The V and J ends lost 3 bases and 0 bases, in that order; junction bases with no gene match: 7. CDR3 length: 16 residues.

This clonotype was seen a few times. V is TRBV2 and J is TRBJ2-7, with D possibly TRBD2 on 5 matching bases. V dropped 5 bases and J dropped 5 bases, with 19 bases sitting between them. CDR1 is SNHLY, CDR2 FYNNEI, per germline. The CDR3 is made up of 15 amino acids. CDR3 sequence reads: CASSRTSLAANEQYF. CDR3 bases: TGTGCCAGCAGTCGGACTTCACTCGCAGCGAACGAGCAGTACTTC. Using reference TRBV2 and TRBJ2-7 for the parts outside the CDR3, the full variable domain is EPEVTQTPSHQVTQMGQEVILRCVPISNHLYFYWYRQILGQKVEFLVSFYNNEISEKSEIFDDQFSVERPDGSNFTLKIRSTKLEDSAMYFCASSRTSLAANEQYFGPGTRLTVT.

In its sample, this clonotype was seen a few times. V and J are TRBV12-3 or TRBV12-4 and TRBJ1-1; D not certain. Trimming took off 5 bases at V and 8 bases at J, with 12 bases between the two ends. The CDR3 consists of 12 residues. The CDR3 protein is CASSPRDGEAFF. The CDR3, as DNA: TGTGCCAGCAGTCCCCGTGATGGGGAAGCTTTCTTT.

This clonotype was detected a few times. This chain joins TRBV5-1 and TRBJ1-1, with D possibly matching TRBD1 (5 bases). Trimming left V 0 bases short and J 6 bases short, with 12 bases between. Germline lookup yields CDR1 SGHRS and CDR2 YFSETQ. This CDR3 is 14 amino acids long. CDR3 nucleotide sequence: TGCGCCAGCAGCTTGGCCAGGGTTGGGGCTGAAGCTTTCTTT. This codes for CASSLARVGAEAFF.

In its sample, this clonotype was seen many times. This chain joins TRBV6-5 and TRBJ2-6; maybe TRBD1 (6 bases). This CDR3 comprises 18 residues. The germline gives CDR1 MNHEY, CDR2 SVGAGI. The germline V and J ends were trimmed by 0 bases and 0 bases, with 12 bases remaining between them. The CDR3, as DNA: TGTGCCAGCAGTTACTCGGACAGAACCTTCTCTGGGGCCAACGTCCTGACTTTC. Its protein product is CASSYSDRTFSGANVLTF.

In this sample, this clonotype turned up many times. V and J are TRBV5-1 and TRBJ2-1; no reliable D call. Germline values: CDR1 SGHRS, CDR2 YFSETQ. The length of the CDR3 is 11 residues. V was pared by 1 base and J by 9 bases, with 5 bases between. The CDR3 sequence is CASSLLAEQFF. CDR3 nucleotides: TGCGCCAGCAGCTTGTTGGCTGAGCAGTTCTTC.

This clonotype was observed a few times. The chain employs TRBV7-8 and TRBJ1-4; D is perhaps TRBD1 (5 bases). Looked up from germline, CDR1 is SGHVS and CDR2 is FQNEAQ. The CDR3 totals 15 residues. V lost 5 bases, J lost 5 bases, and 15 bases lay in between. The CDR3 bases are TGTGCCAGCAGCCAAGAGGGGAGAACAAATGAAAAACTGTTTTTT. The encoded protein is CASSQEGRTNEKLFF.

This clonotype was recorded many times. V is TRBV27 and J is TRBJ2-5, with 13 bases matching TRBD2. This CDR3 is 14 amino acids long. Unmatched junction bases numbered 3, after V lost 7 bases and J lost 4 bases. The germline V gene has CDR1 MNHEY and CDR2 SMNVEV (reference sequence). The CDR3 nucleotides read TGTGCCAGCATGAGACTAGCGGGAGGAGAGACCCAGTACTTC. Translation: CASMRLAGGETQYF.

The chain recombines TRBV30 with TRBJ2-7; 8 nucleotides match TRBD1. This CDR3 comprises 15 residues. V shed 4 bases, J shed 3 bases, and the junction held 11 bases outside the gene matches. Germline CDR1 and CDR2: GTSNPN and SVGIG (reference sequence). In nucleotides, the CDR3 is TGTGCCTGGAATTCTGGGGCAGGGGGCAACTACGAGCAGTACTTC. Its protein is CAWNSGAGGNYEQYF. The full variable domain, in which reference TRBV30 and TRBJ2-7 provide the parts outside the CDR3, is SQTIHQWPATLVQPVGSPLSLECTVEGTSNPNLYWYRQAAGRGLQLLFYSVGIGQISSEVPQNLSASRPQDRQFILSSKKLLLSDSGFYLCAWNSGAGGNYEQYFGPGTRLTVT.

This clonotype turned up a few times. The chain recombines TRBV19 with TRBJ2-1; tentative D call: TRBD1 (6 bases). This CDR3 region has 13 residues. V shed 1 base and J shed 7 bases, with 8 bases lying between them. Germline CDR1 reads LNHDA; CDR2 reads SQIVND (reference sequence). CDR3 in DNA: TGTGCCAGTAGTATAGTGAGGGGGAATGAGCAGTTCTTC. Encoded protein: CASSIVRGNEQFF.

This clonotype was seen more than once but under ten times. The rearrangement joins TRBV6-1 to TRBJ1-4, with TRBD1 identical over 7 bases. V was clipped by 6 bases and J by 7 bases; unmatched bases: 8. CDR3 size: 14 residues. Germline V gene lookup returns CDR1 MNHNS and CDR2 SASEGT. The chain's CDR3 is CASSSGGYSEKLFF. CDR3 coding DNA: TGTGCCAGCAGCTCAGGGGGTTATTCTGAAAAACTGTTTTTT.

This clonotype was detected ten times or more. The chain combines TRBV2 with TRBJ1-2; TRBD1 might be the D (6 bases). V lost 3 bases, J lost 7 bases, and 9 bases lay in between. The CDR3 is 12 amino acids. Per germline, CDR1 SNHLY and CDR2 FYNNEI. Written as DNA, the CDR3 is TGTGCCAGCAGTGACAGGGGACGTGGCTACACCTTC. It translates to CASSDRGRGYTF.

The rearrangement uses TRBV20-1 and TRBJ1-1; TRBD1 aligns across 10 bases. V trimming: 5 bases; J trimming: 3 bases; junction bases outside the gene matches: 0. Germline V gives CDR1 DFQATT, CDR2 SNEGSKA (reference sequence). This CDR3 is 12 amino acids long. The CDR3 DNA is TGCAGTGCTGACAGGGGGCACACTGAAGCTTTCTTT. This gives the protein CSADRGHTEAFF.